These 22 T cell receptor beta chains were sequenced from one sample in a study of blood T cell repertoires in COVID-19. Clones were read by immunoSEQ multiplex PCR, and TCRdb kept only the in-frame ones, dropping some. Among approximately 230,000 clones, 70% to 85% were seen once, and the ten largest hold roughly 15%. The sequenced sample was PBMCs or T cells enriched from blood (not recorded which). The source is a man aged 40-49 years who had recovered from COVID-19.

This chain joins TRBV30 and TRBJ1-2; 7 positions agree with TRBD1. There are 13 residues in the CDR3. The V gene end was trimmed by 3 bases and the J gene end by 6 bases; junction bases not matched to a gene: 7. The germline gives CDR1 GTSNPN, CDR2 SVGIG (reference sequence). The CDR3 here is CAWRLQGWDGYTF. The CDR3 DNA reads as TGTGCCTGGAGGCTACAGGGGTGGGATGGCTACACCTTC.

This clone was observed a few times. The V and J genes are TRBV7-9 and TRBJ1-6; D call uncertain. This CDR3 is built from 13 residues. Germline V lookup: CDR1 SEHNR, CDR2 FQNEAQ (reference sequence). V was clipped by 1 base and J by 7 bases, with 5 bases between them. The CDR3 DNA is TGTGCCAGCAGCTTAGAAACAAATTCACCCCTCCACTTT. Translated, it gives CASSLETNSPLHF. Filled out from reference TRBV7-9 and TRBJ1-6, the complete variable domain reads DTGVSQNPRHKITKRGQNVTFRCDPISEHNRLYWYRQTLGQGPEFLTYFQNEAQLEKSRLLSDRFSAERPKGSFSTLEIQRTEQGDSAMYLCASSLETNSPLHFGNGTRLTVT.

The rearrangement links TRBV5-5 to TRBJ2-5, with 7 bases identical to TRBD2. V gave up 7 bases and J gave up 5 bases; unmatched junction bases: 5. The germline CDR1 and CDR2 sequences are SGHKS and YYEKEE (reference sequence). This CDR3 contains 12 residues. The CDR3 spells CASVGGLETQYF. The CDR3 nucleotides read TGTGCCAGCGTGGGGGGGTTGGAGACCCAGTACTTC.

The chain employs TRBV4-2 and TRBJ2-7; D gene ambiguous. The V end lost 0 bases, the J end lost 0 bases, and 12 bases lay between the germline ends. Germline values: CDR1 LGHNA, CDR2 YNFKEQ. CDR3 length equals 16 residues. The CDR3 DNA follows: TGTGCCAGCAGCCAAGAAGACTTCGAAAGCTCCTACGAGCAGTACTTC. Its translation: CASSQEDFESSYEQYF.

CDR3 residues: CASSLSPQGLRGNTIYF. The CDR3 DNA reads as TGTGCCAGCAGCTTATCACCGCAGGGACTGCGAGGAAACACCATATATTTT. The chain has TRBV7-9 and TRBJ1-3; a weak D match, TRBD1 (5 bases). The CDR3 runs 17 residues. Germline V lookup: CDR1 SEHNR, CDR2 FQNEAQ (reference sequence). With 2 bases removed from V and 4 bases from J, the gap between germline ends came to 18 bases.

Comment on this clone: The same CDR3 arises from other DNA sequences in this sample as well. This chain connects TRBV7-2 to TRBJ1-3, with a possible D match to TRBD1 (6 bases). The CDR3 extends over 16 amino acids. V lost 2 bases and J lost 1, with 12 bases in between. Germline V gene lookup returns CDR1 SGHTA and CDR2 FQGNSA. CDR3 in amino acids: CASSLRGGGSGNTIYF. DNA for the CDR3: TGTGCCAGCAGCTTAAGGGGGGGCGGGTCTGGAAACACCATATATTTT.

The V call is TRBV7-6, the J call TRBJ1-5; D might be TRBD1 (6 bases). The V end was cut by 5 bases, the J end by 9 bases, with 11 bases between. The CDR3 has 12 amino acids. The germline gives CDR1 SGHVS, CDR2 FNYEAQ. In nucleotides, the CDR3 is TGTGCCAGCAGCCGGACAGAGGGGCCCCAGCATTTT. Translated, it gives CASSRTEGPQHF.

The chain is built from TRBV9 and TRBJ2-3; weak D call: TRBD1 (6 bases). The CDR3 runs 15 residues. Germline V CDR1 and CDR2: SGDLS, YYNGEE. V lost 4 bases, J lost 1 base, and 13 bases lay in between. The CDR3: CASSLVSGGTDTQYF. Written as DNA, the CDR3 is TGTGCCAGCAGCCTAGTCTCAGGGGGCACAGATACGCAGTATTTT.

The genes are TRBV10-3 and TRBJ1-5; D gene unclear. Germline-derived CDR1 and CDR2 are ENHRY and SYGVKD. The CDR3 has 13 amino acids. V lost 0 bases and J 12 bases, leaving 12 bases between the germline ends. CDR3 in DNA: TGTGCCATCAGTGAGTCATTAGGAGCCCGCCAGCATTTT. As protein: CAISESLGARQHF.

DNA for the CDR3: TGTGCCAGCAGTTCGGCGGTCCAAGAGACCCAGTACTTC. It is translated as CASSSAVQETQYF. V and J are TRBV28 and TRBJ2-5; D gene uncertain. Trimming took off 4 bases at V and 1 base at J, with 7 bases between the two ends. This CDR3 has 13 residues. Germline assignment: CDR1 MDHEN and CDR2 SYDVKM. The whole variable domain, remainder taken from reference TRBV28 and TRBJ2-5, is DVKVTQSSRYLVKRTGEKVFLECVQDMDHENMFWYRQDPGLGLRLIYFSYDVKMKEKGDIPEGYSVSREKKERFSLILESASTNQTSMYLCASSSAVQETQYFGPGTRLLVL.

This clone was seen only once. The gene calls are TRBV28 and TRBJ2-4; D possibly corresponds to TRBD2 (5 bases). Per the germline V gene, CDR1 is MDHEN and CDR2 is SYDVKM. The germline V and J ends were trimmed by 6 bases and 1 base, with 13 bases remaining between them. CDR3 length: 15 amino acids. The CDR3 DNA is TGTGCCAGCAGCTCCGTGCGAGGGGCCAAAAACATTCAGTACTTC. Translation gives CASSSVRGAKNIQYF.

The V call is TRBV9, the J call TRBJ1-2; D is unclear. The germline V and J ends were trimmed by 0 bases and 3 bases, with 12 bases remaining between them. The CDR3 contains 15 residues. Germline V CDR1 and CDR2: SGDLS, YYNGEE. The CDR3 DNA is TGTGCCAGCAGCGTAGGGTTTGGGGAGGACTATGGCTACACCTTC. Translated: CASSVGFGEDYGYTF.

V gene TRBV27 combines with J gene TRBJ2-5; possibly TRBD1 for D (6 bases). The length of the CDR3 is 17 residues. V dropped 5 bases and J dropped 1 base, with 20 bases sitting between them. Per the germline V gene, CDR1 is MNHEY and CDR2 is SMNVEV (reference sequence). The DNA of the CDR3 is TGTGCCAGCAGTCCAACCCCAGGCACAGGGAGCCAAGAGACCCAGTACTTC. As protein: CASSPTPGTGSQETQYF.

This chain joins TRBV7-2 and TRBJ2-7; D uncertain. Germline CDR1 and CDR2: SGHTA and FQGNSA. Trimming left V 4 bases short and J 0 bases short, with 13 bases between. The CDR3 length is 15 residues. The chain's CDR3 is CASSYLGAASYEQYF. The DNA for the CDR3 is TGTGCCAGCAGCTACTTAGGAGCAGCCTCCTACGAGCAGTACTTC.

Worth noting for this clone: Other DNA sequences in the same sample also yield this CDR3. The chain recombines TRBV9 with TRBJ1-2; 9 nucleotides line up with TRBD1. Germline V gene data show CDR1 as SGDLS and CDR2 as YYNGEE. CDR3 size: 13 residues. Trimming took 2 bases from V and 4 from J; bases not matched to a gene: 0. The CDR3 protein is CASSVDRGYGYTF. The CDR3 region has the DNA TGTGCCAGCAGCGTGGACAGGGGCTATGGCTACACCTTC.

In this sample, this clone turned up a few times. The same CDR3 can be traced to other DNA sequences in this sample. V is TRBV12-3 or TRBV12-4 and J is TRBJ1-1; D uncertain. Trimming stripped 5 bases from V and 2 bases from J, with 6 bases between. There are 12 residues in the CDR3. The DNA for the CDR3 is TGTGCCAGCAGTAGAGTTAACACTGAAGCTTTCTTT. This encodes CASSRVNTEAFF.

The gene calls are TRBV4-1 and TRBJ1-6; D perhaps matches TRBD1 (5 bases). Between the trimmed V and J ends, which lost 11 bases and 6 bases, there was a span of 14 bases. CDR1 is MGHRA and CDR2 is YSYEKL in the germline V gene. This CDR3 spans 13 amino acids. CDR3 in amino acids: CASKGLLNSPLHF. The CDR3 DNA follows: TGCGCCTCGAAGGGACTTCTTAATTCACCCCTCCACTTT.

V usage is TRBV5-5 and J usage is TRBJ1-6; tentative D call: TRBD1 (6 bases). Germline V gene sequence: CDR1 SGHKS, CDR2 YYEKEE (reference sequence). V shed 1 base and J shed 5 bases, with 16 bases lying between them. The CDR3 covers 17 residues. The CDR3 sequence: CASSLKLGQKNNSPLHF. CDR3 sequence (DNA): TGTGCCAGCAGCTTGAAGTTAGGACAGAAGAATAATTCACCCCTCCACTTT. Supplemented by reference TRBV5-5 and TRBJ1-6, the full variable domain reads DAGVTQSPTHLIKTRGQQVTLRCSPISGHKSVSWYQQVLGQGPQFIFQYYEKEERGRGNFPDRFSARQFPNYSSELNVNALLLGDSALYLCASSLKLGQKNNSPLHFGNGTRLTVT.

V gene TRBV20-1 combines with J gene TRBJ2-3; no clear D gene. V was clipped by 5 bases and J by 2 bases, with 5 bases between them. This CDR3 has 11 residues. The germline gives CDR1 DFQATT, CDR2 SNEGSKA (reference sequence). The CDR3 protein is CSAPITDTQYF. DNA of the CDR3: TGCAGTGCTCCCATCACAGATACGCAGTATTTT.

The chain links TRBV7-9 to TRBJ2-7; D unclear. Germline CDR1 is SEHNR and CDR2 is FQNEAQ (reference sequence). V dropped 1 base and J dropped 0 bases, with 7 bases sitting between them. The CDR3 consists of 14 residues. CDR3 residues: CASSLDSSSYEQYF. The CDR3 DNA reads TGTGCCAGCAGCTTAGACTCGAGCTCCTACGAGCAGTACTTC.

The genes are TRBV7-2 and TRBJ1-5; TRBD1 is a possible D gene (6 bases). The CDR3 has 13 residues. Trimming removed 5 bases at V and 7 bases at J, with 12 bases between. Germline lookup yields CDR1 SGHTA and CDR2 FQGNSA. CDR3 amino acids: CASSLTGQQPQHF. The CDR3 bases are TGTGCCAGCAGCCTCACAGGGCAACAGCCCCAGCATTTT.

On this clone: Distinct nucleotide sequences in the sample also encode this CDR3. V is TRBV28 and J is TRBJ1-1; D unclear. V was clipped by 6 bases and J by 0 bases, with 5 bases between them. Germline CDR1 and CDR2: MDHEN and SYDVKM. The CDR3 is made up of 12 amino acids. CDR3 protein: CASSPLNTEAFF. CDR3 bases: TGTGCCAGCAGCCCATTGAACACTGAAGCTTTCTTT.